This paragraph reports one T cell receptor (beta chain). The data are from a study of shared clonotypes between healthy human individuals. All donors were Caucasian adults living in Nashville, Tennessee. Germline assignment: CDR1 MDHEN and CDR2 SYDVKM. The length of the CDR3 is 12 residues. The V end lost 3 bases, the J end lost 3 bases, and 6 bases lay between the germline ends. Across several immunoSEQ plates, the genomic DNA of each subset was split evenly. Unsorted PBMC DNA went through sequencing on ten immunoSEQ deep assay plates. TCRdb's table, derived via immunoSEQ multiplex PCR, lists solely in-frame clones and lacks some. The data show 400,000 to 600,000 clones, roughly 79% seen once.

The genes are TRBV28 and TRBJ2-7; D is unresolved. The receptor comes from a woman aged 40 to 49 in good health. Some clones in this sample may be carry-over from other donors' samples. The sequencing sample was made of PBMCs. DNA for the CDR3: TGTGCCAGCAGTTTGACACTCTACGAGCAGTACTTC. Translation gives CASSLTLYEQYF.